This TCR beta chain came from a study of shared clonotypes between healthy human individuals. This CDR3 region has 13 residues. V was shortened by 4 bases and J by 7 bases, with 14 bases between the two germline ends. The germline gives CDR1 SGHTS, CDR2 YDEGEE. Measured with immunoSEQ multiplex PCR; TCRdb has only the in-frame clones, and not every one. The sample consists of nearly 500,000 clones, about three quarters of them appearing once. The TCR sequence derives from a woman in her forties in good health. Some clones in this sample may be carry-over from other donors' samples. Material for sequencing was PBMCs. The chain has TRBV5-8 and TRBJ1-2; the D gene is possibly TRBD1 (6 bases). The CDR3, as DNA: TGTGCCAGCAGCACGTACTTCAGGGGTGGCTACACCTTC. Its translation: CASSTYFRGGYTF. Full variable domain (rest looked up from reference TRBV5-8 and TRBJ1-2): EAGVTQSPTHLIKTRGQQATLRCSPISGHTSVYWYQQALGLGLQFLLWYDEGEERNRGNFPPRFSGRQFPNYSSELNVNALELEDSALYLCASSTYFRGGYTFGSGTRLTVV.